Shown below are 10 T cell receptor beta chains from a single sample sequenced in a study of brain metastases from non-small cell lung cancer. Method: immunoSEQ multiplex PCR; TCRdb's copy keeps in-frame clones and lacks some. The table includes about 750 clones, 75% to 90% detected once. The material sequenced was tissue from a brain metastasis. The receptors come from a donor at least 40 years old with non-small cell lung cancer.

This rearrangement joins TRBV5-1 to TRBJ2-5, with 9 bases aligning to TRBD1. Germline V lookup: CDR1 SGHRS, CDR2 YFSETQ. Losses at the gene ends were 4 bases for V and 4 bases for J; bases not matched to a gene: 5. The CDR3 contains 14 residues. The CDR3 DNA reads TGCGCCAGCAGCCTGACAGGGGGGGGAGAGACCCAGTACTTC. It codes for CASSLTGGGETQYF.

J is TRBJ2-6 and V is TRBV1; TRBD2, the table's D call, was not compared with the DNA. TRBV1 is reported as a pseudogene. The CDR3 has 17 amino acids. The DNA of the CDR3 is TGCACCAGCAGTATCTTACGTTTGTGCACTCGGGCCAACGTCCTGACTTTC. Translation gives CTSSILRLCTRANVLTF.

The V call is TRBV21-1, the J call TRBJ1-1; the table's TRBD1 call for D was not verified on the DNA. TRBV21-1 counts as a pseudogene. The CDR3 spans 15 residues. The CDR3 is CASSRGLQGSTEAFF. As DNA, the CDR3 is TGTGCCAGCAGCAGAGGCTTACAGGGAAGCACTGAAGCTTTCTTT.

The chain links TRBV6-5 to TRBJ2-3, with 9 nucleotides matching TRBD2. From germline, CDR1 is MNHEY and CDR2 SVGAGI. The V and J ends lost 4 bases and 1 base, in that order; junction bases with no gene match: 6. This CDR3 is built from 16 residues. In DNA form, the CDR3 reads TGTGCCAGCAGTTTTAGCGGGAGTTCGGGCACAGATACGCAGTATTTT. Translated: CASSFSGSSGTDTQYF.

This rearrangement joins TRBV18 to TRBJ1-6; D is possibly TRBD1 (5 bases). The length of the CDR3 is 19 residues. The germline V gene has CDR1 KGHSH and CDR2 LQKENI. V lost 0 bases, J lost 3 bases, and 18 bases lay in between. CDR3 nucleotides: TGTGCCAGCTCACCACCTACCGGGCAGGGAAGTTTCTATAATTCACCCCTCCACTTT. It codes for CASSPPTGQGSFYNSPLHF.

By share of the sample, this clone is hyperexpanded. The same CDR3 can be traced to other DNA sequences in this sample. The chain joins TRBV4-1 to TRBJ2-7, with 8 bases matching TRBD2. The CDR3 totals 18 residues. Unmatched junction bases numbered 14, after V lost 1 base and J lost 3 bases. Germline values: CDR1 MGHRA, CDR2 YSYEKL. The CDR3 DNA is TGCGCCAGCAGCCAAGTAGGTGGGCTAGCGGGCGCCTACTACGAGCAGTACTTC. Protein: CASSQVGGLAGAYYEQYF.

The chain uses TRBV10-3 and TRBJ2-7; 7 bases agree with TRBD2. J was trimmed by 4 bases and V by 8 bases; bases with no gene match: 20. The CDR3 is 17 residues long. Germline CDR1 reads ENHRY; CDR2 reads SYGVKD. CDR3: CAIPKGSPSGLLYEQYF. CDR3 nucleotide sequence: TGTGCCATCCCGAAGGGGAGTCCTAGCGGACTTCTATACGAGCAGTACTTC.

This sequence joins TRBV13 and TRBJ1-4, with D tentatively TRBD1 (6 bases). Germline V lookup: CDR1 PRHDT, CDR2 FYEKMQ (reference sequence). V lost 6 bases to trimming and J lost 8 bases, with 22 bases between them. The CDR3 is made up of 16 amino acids. The CDR3 DNA is TGTGCCAGCAGTTCTCATTTTACAGGGCTTCGCGAAAAACTGTTTTTT. It encodes CASSSHFTGLREKLFF.

The chain joins TRBV10-2 to TRBJ1-2; possibly TRBD1 for D (6 bases). This CDR3 has 14 amino acids. In germline, CDR1 is WSHSY, CDR2 SAAADI. Trimming shortened V by 3 bases and J by 1 base, and 9 bases separated the two germline ends. The CDR3 region has the DNA TGCGCCAGCAGTGACAGGGGCGGTAACTATGGCTACACCTTC. As protein: CASSDRGGNYGYTF.

V is TRBV5-6 and J is TRBJ1-1, with a tentative D call TRBD1 (5 bases). From germline, CDR1 is SGHDT and CDR2 YYEEEE. The CDR3 length is 14 residues. V lost 4 bases, J lost 7 bases, and 17 bases lay in between. This chain's CDR3 is CASSIYRGIGEAFF. CDR3 coding DNA: TGTGCCAGCAGCATCTATAGGGGTATTGGTGAAGCTTTCTTT.